A selection of T cell receptor beta chains follows, all from one sample in a study of blood T cell repertoires in COVID-19. Using immunoSEQ multiplex PCR, the repertoire was profiled, and TCRdb retains in-frame clones only, with some absent. The table records more than 200,000 clones, approximately 84% of them present only once. Sequencing input: PBMCs or T cells enriched from blood (not recorded which). The receptors were sampled from a man in his sixties who had recovered from COVID-19. The CDR3 runs from the conserved cysteine through the conserved F or W. D genes are given only for firm matches. Size tells how often a clone was seen (once, few, many) or the class of an expanded clone, and some rows leave it out.

clone size	V gene	J gene	D gene	CDR3 protein	CDR3 DNA
NA	TRBV25-1	TRBJ2-3	TRBD1	CASSDRGPDTQYF	TGTGCCAGCAGTGACAGGGGGCCAGATACGCAGTATTTT
NA	TRBV5-4	TRBJ2-1	TRBD1	CASSSGQGAHNEQFF	TGTGCCAGCAGCTCTGGACAGGGGGCGCACAATGAGCAGTTCTTC
NA	TRBV19	TRBJ2-7	NA	CASSIDRGGPYEQYF	TGTGCCAGTAGTATAGATCGAGGGGGACCCTACGAGCAGTACTTC
once	TRBV7-2	TRBJ1-4	NA	CASSNGPGREKLFF	TGTGCCAGCAGCAACGGTCCGGGGAGAGAAAAACTGTTTTTT
once	TRBV29-1	TRBJ1-2	TRBD1	CSVLTGANYGYTF	TGCAGCGTTTTGACAGGGGCTAACTATGGCTACACCTTC
NA	TRBV24-1	TRBJ2-5	NA	CATSDPQGGETQYF	TGTGCCACCAGTGACCCACAGGGTGGGGAGACCCAGTACTTC
NA	TRBV19	TRBJ1-2	TRBD1	CASRDRGQDYGYTF	TGTGCCAGTAGAGACAGGGGGCAGGACTATGGCTACACCTTC
NA	TRBV18	TRBJ1-3	TRBD1	CANSPQGAPGNTIYF	TGTGCCAACTCACCACAGGGGGCGCCGGGAAACACCATATATTTT
NA	TRBV11-2	TRBJ2-3	TRBD1	CASSTRDSFYSSTDTQYF	TGTGCCAGCAGCACCAGGGACAGCTTTTACTCTAGCACAGATACGCAGTATTTT
NA	TRBV7-2	TRBJ1-1	NA	CASNLQLDRSPTEAFF	TGTGCCAGCAACCTACAACTCGACAGGTCCCCCACTGAAGCTTTCTTT
NA	TRBV21-1	TRBJ2-1	NA	CASSKWTSGGLDYNEQFF	TGTGCCAGCAGCAAGTGGACTAGCGGGGGGCTAGACTACAATGAGCAGTTCTTC
NA	TRBV29-1	TRBJ1-4	NA	CSVARGTNEKLFF	TGCAGCGTTGCGAGGGGGACTAATGAAAAACTGTTTTTT
NA	TRBV19	TRBJ1-5	TRBD1	CASSLDRGSNQPQHF	TGTGCCAGTAGCCTGGACAGGGGTAGCAATCAGCCCCAGCATTTT
few	TRBV4-2	TRBJ2-5	NA	CASSQGTRKETQYF	TGTGCCAGCAGCCAAGGGACAAGAAAAGAGACCCAGTACTTC
NA	TRBV5-8	TRBJ2-7	TRBD2	CASSLGGGSYEQYF	TGTGCCAGCAGCTTGGGGGGGGGTTCCTACGAGCAGTACTTC
NA	TRBV19	TRBJ1-5	TRBD1	CASSMSRDSRFLAVPQHF	TGTGCCAGTAGTATGTCTCGGGACAGCAGATTTTTGGCGGTGCCCCAGCATTTT
NA	TRBV7-2	TRBJ1-1	NA	CASSLVRDRVNTEAFF	TGTGCCAGCAGCTTAGTTCGAGACAGAGTGAACACTGAAGCTTTCTTT
NA	TRBV11-3	TRBJ2-5	NA	CASSEGRTFGETQYF	TGTGCCAGCAGCGAGGGGAGGACGTTTGGAGAGACCCAGTACTTC
NA	TRBV18	TRBJ1-4	NA	CASSPPSRTTGSNEKLFF	TGTGCCAGCTCACCACCTAGTCGGACAACCGGGTCGAACGAAAAACTGTTTTTT
NA	TRBV2	TRBJ1-2	NA	CASRLQGTSGYTF	TGTGCCAGCAGGTTACAGGGTACGAGTGGCTACACCTTC
few	TRBV6-2/TRBV6-3	TRBJ1-2	TRBD1	CASSSPTGVNYGYTF	TGTGCCAGCAGCTCCCCGACAGGGGTGAACTATGGCTACACCTTC
NA	TRBV5-4	TRBJ1-4	NA	CASSPGDDEKLFF	TGTGCCAGCAGCCCGGGAGACGATGAAAAACTGTTTTTT
NA	TRBV7-2	TRBJ2-5	TRBD1	CASSLGPGTGGTQYF	TGTGCCAGCAGCTTAGGTCCCGGGACAGGGGGTACCCAGTACTTC
NA	TRBV6-5	TRBJ2-2	NA	CASRGGHGELFF	TGTGCCAGCAGAGGGGGTCACGGGGAGCTGTTTTTT
NA	TRBV18	TRBJ1-3	TRBD1	CASSPRQGTSGNTIYF	TGTGCCAGCTCCCCAAGACAGGGTACGTCCGGAAACACCATATATTTT
once	TRBV4-1	TRBJ1-2	NA	CASSQEGGSNYGYTF	TGCGCCAGCAGCCAAGAAGGCGGTTCCAACTATGGCTACACCTTC
NA	TRBV15	TRBJ2-1	TRBD2	CATSRAGGNNEQFF	TGTGCCACCAGCAGAGCGGGGGGGAACAATGAGCAGTTCTTC
once	TRBV7-9	TRBJ2-5	TRBD2	CASRPMGGSLQETQYF	TGTGCCAGCAGACCCATGGGAGGGAGCCTTCAAGAGACCCAGTACTTC
NA	TRBV18	TRBJ1-2	NA	CASSPLGEGYGYTF	TGTGCCAGCTCTCCCCTCGGGGAGGGCTATGGCTACACCTTC
NA	TRBV19	TRBJ1-2	NA	CASGLFYGYTF	TGTGCCAGTGGACTGTTCTATGGCTACACCTTC
NA	TRBV19	TRBJ2-7	TRBD1	CASSMRGGTGLPYEQYF	TGTGCCAGTAGTATGAGGGGTGGGACAGGGTTGCCCTACGAGCAGTACTTC
NA	TRBV24-1	TRBJ1-2	NA	CATSDSRRNYGYTF	TGTGCCACCAGTGATTCCAGGCGCAACTATGGCTACACCTTC